These 3 T cell receptor beta chains came from one sample sequenced in a study of OX40 agonist ivuxolimab in advanced cancers. Sequenced by immunoSEQ multiplex PCR; TCRdb stores in-frame clones only, minus some. The repertoire holds over 75,000 clones, about 93% seen once, with around 0.39% in the top ten. The sequenced sample was CD4+ or CD8+ T cells sorted from blood, obtained in a trial of the OX40 agonist ivuxolimab. Source of these receptors: an adult with an advanced solid tumor such as melanoma, head and neck, liver or kidney cancer.

This clone was seen only once. The chain joins TRBV4-1 to TRBJ2-7, with 9 bases fitting TRBD2. The ends lost 0 bases at V and 5 bases at J; junction bases unmatched: 8. The CDR3 loop spans 16 amino acids. CDR1 is MGHRA, CDR2 YSYEKL, per germline. CDR3 sequence: CASSQDVAGAPHEQYF. CDR3 bases: TGCGCCAGCAGCCAAGATGTAGCGGGAGCTCCCCACGAGCAGTACTTC.

This clone was seen once. V is TRBV7-3 and J is TRBJ2-3; 9 nucleotides match TRBD2. The germline V gene encodes CDR1 SGHTA and CDR2 FQGTGA. V dropped 2 bases and J dropped 1; count of bases not matched to a gene: 4. The CDR3 loop spans 16 amino acids. CDR3 loop: CASSLGRLAGTDTQYF. DNA of the CDR3: TGTGCCAGCAGCTTAGGGCGACTAGCGGGCACAGATACGCAGTATTTT.

The V and J genes are TRBV7-9 and TRBJ2-7; D ambiguous. Germline V CDR1 and CDR2: SEHNR, FQNEAQ (reference sequence). Deletions cut 1 base from V and 2 bases from J, with 9 bases between. The length of the CDR3 is 14 residues. The CDR3, as DNA: TGTGCCAGCAGCTTAGTGGTCCCCCCCTACGAGCAGTACTTC. Its protein is CASSLVVPPYEQYF.